This TCR beta chain was captured in a study of STAT5B mutations in CD4+ large granular lymphocyte leukemia (dated by TCRdb to 2022 to 2024). In terms of the full investigation: Among healthy controls, the CDR3 'QG' motif was associated with a particular HLA allele. The study compared the TCRbeta repertoires of patients with CD4+ T-cell large granular lymphocyte leukemia against the TCRbeta repertoires of healthy blood donors. Flow cytometry on FACSCanto II or FACSVerse confirmed that purified fractions exceeded 95% purity among lymphocytes. What the research found in general, with its limitations: The data were not HLA-matched, and the higher clonality in CD4+ T-LGLL than in CD8+ T-LGLL could be due to the relatively small sample size. Compared with healthy CD4+ repertoires, CD4-sorted patient repertoires appeared more clonal, and this difference remained even after the putative leukemic clones were removed. Each patient's main leukemic clonotypes were private, but approximately 25% of these clonotypes showed up at low frequency in the non-leukemic repertoires of other patients.

The immunoSEQ assay at survey resolution was used to sequence TCRbeta rearrangements from genomic DNA. For the original study's pipeline: A lowest detectable productive clonotype frequency of 2.59 x 10-5 was observed in the TCR sequencing data. Only productive TCRbeta rearrangements, defined as complete and in-frame sequences, were included in the analyses. Simpson clonality, calculated in the immunoSEQ Analyzer version 3.0, was used as the measure of sample clonality. Clones were grouped by frequency into very rare, small, medium, large (1-20%) or hyperexpanded (>20%) categories. Generation probabilities were estimated with OLGA 1.2.3, V-gene circos plots were generated with VDJtools, specificities were searched for in VDJdb, and CDR3 motifs were identified with GLIPH. Entries here come from immuneACCESS through TCRdb and include only in-frame sequences with V and J called. Some clones fail to appear in such tables; in the studies checked, an unresolved V gene covers under half of the shortfall, and the cause of the remainder is unknown. V, J and clone size are those of that table, while D and trimming were read from the DNA. Within this sample are more than 30,000 clones, with about nine tenths of them counted one time only. More than 0.95% of the sample comes from the top ten.

In this sample, this clone turned up once. There is no known antigen for this receptor. No base qualities exist here, and no much larger clone lies one base off it. Healthy controls were 37 blood donors whose buffy coats came from the Finnish Red Cross blood service. All TCR-sequenced material derived from peripheral blood: patient blood samples and healthy donor buffy coats. Ficoll-Hypaque gradient centrifugation was used to isolate peripheral blood mononuclear cells. CD4+ cells were purified magnetically from the buffy coats of healthy controls. Genomic DNA was extracted using the Gentra Puregene Cell and Tissue kit, and a Qubit 2.0 fluorometer was used to quantify it. This clonotype originated in a human donor in good health. The sequenced sample consisted of CD4+ T cells from blood buffy coats.

The nucleotides read TGTGCCAGCAGCTACGGGTACACAGATACGCAGTATTTT. Translated, it gives CASSYGYTDTQYF. Recombination connected TRBV7-2 to TRBJ2-3; there is no confident call for the D gene. Spanning cysteine to phenylalanine, the CDR3 consists of 13 amino acids. Just the 39-base CDR3 DNA is kept, in frame starting at base 1. The germline V gene provides CDR1 SGHTA and CDR2 FQGNSA. The junction carries 7 bases between V and J, which are trimmed by 4 bases and 2 bases respectively.